Here is one T cell receptor beta chain with its context. Its cognate antigen is unknown. The data stem from a study of shared clonotypes between healthy human individuals. Overall study context: Sampling drew on donors who were two women and a few men aged 18 to 49.

All participating donors were Caucasian adults from Nashville, Tennessee. Assay used: immunoSEQ multiplex PCR; TCRdb lists only in-frame clones, some missing. Counted here are around 1.4 million clones, approximately 98.5% occurring once; the ten biggest clones make up under 0.45%. Study results and caveats: The naive CD4 repertoires of a handful of donors were compared, and around 4.9% of clonotypes were shared.

In germline, CDR1 is SGHAT, CDR2 FQNNGV. V was trimmed by 7 bases and J by 0 bases, leaving 16 bases between them. There are 15 residues in the CDR3. This TCR came from a man aged 30 to 45 in good health. The sequenced sample consisted of naive CD4+ T cells sorted from blood. Subset here: CD45RA+ positively selected. The V gene is TRBV11-2, the J gene TRBJ2-7; D possibly matches TRBD1 or TRBD2 (5 bases each). The CDR3 DNA reads TGTGCCAGCACTTCGAGGGGATTCTACTCCTACGAGCAGTACTTC. Residues: CASTSRGFYSYEQYF.